These T cell receptor beta chains were read from a single sample in a study of cytomegalovirus exposure and HLA in healthy donors. Sequencing was performed with immunoSEQ multiplex PCR; in TCRdb, only in-frame clones are kept and a portion is missing. The table has hundreds of thousands of clones, 60% to 80% seen once; the top ten hold around 2%. Sequencing input: PBMCs. These receptors all stem from a man aged 18 to 29 in good health and CMV-seronegative. Each CDR3 is given with its conserved first and last residue. D genes are given only for firm matches. Size is stated for part of the rows, as once, few or many counts, or as a class when the clone is expanded.

V gene	J gene	D gene	clone size	CDR3 DNA	CDR3 protein
TRBV5-1	TRBJ2-7	TRBD1	.	TGCGCCAGCAGCTTGCTCGGGACAGGGAGCGAGCAGTACTTC	CASSLLGTGSEQYF
TRBV5-1	TRBJ1-1	.	.	TGCGCCAGCACCGGGCGGGAGGCGGAGGGGGCTTTCTTT	CASTGREAEGAFF
TRBV7-2	TRBJ1-1	TRBD1	few	TGTGCCAGCAGCTTCATCACAGGGGTCACTGAAGCTTTCTTT	CASSFITGVTEAFF
TRBV19	TRBJ2-6	TRBD1	.	TGTGCCAGTAGTTCCGGACAGGGGAACTCTGGGGCCAACGTCCTGACTTTC	CASSSGQGNSGANVLTF
TRBV30	TRBJ1-2	TRBD1	.	TGTGCCTGGAGTTTTCAGGGGGAATACGGTGGCTACACCTTC	CAWSFQGEYGGYTF
TRBV7-2	TRBJ2-7	.	.	TGTGCCAGCAAGCTGGAGTTTAGCTCCTACGAGCAGTACTTC	CASKLEFSSYEQYF
TRBV4-3	TRBJ2-7	.	.	TGCGCCAGCAGCCAAGAAAGTGGACTCGGCTCCTACGAGCAGTACTTC	CASSQESGLGSYEQYF
TRBV10-1	TRBJ2-1	TRBD2	.	TGCGCCAGCAGTGAGTCGAGAACCGGGACTAGGAGCTCCTACAATGAGCAGTTCTTC	CASSESRTGTRSSYNEQFF
TRBV29-1	TRBJ1-4	TRBD1	.	TGCAGCGTACAGGGGGCGAATGAAAAACTGTTTTTT	CSVQGANEKLFF
TRBV4-3	TRBJ2-6	.	.	TGCGCCAGCAGCCATGTCCAGGGCTCTGGGGCCAACGTCCTGACTTTC	CASSHVQGSGANVLTF
TRBV10-3	TRBJ2-1	TRBD2	.	TGTGCCATCAGCGTACTAGCGGGGAAGAAGGGGAATGAGCAGTTCTTC	CAISVLAGKKGNEQFF
TRBV5-6	TRBJ2-7	TRBD1	.	TGTGCCAGCAGCTTGGAAGGGACAGGGGTGATTATTAGCTCCTACGAGCAGTACTTC	CASSLEGTGVIISSYEQYF
TRBV5-1	TRBJ2-7	TRBD2	.	TGCGCCAGCAGCTCTGGGACTAGCGGGAGGAGGGTCGAGCAGTACTTC	CASSSGTSGRRVEQYF
TRBV5-5	TRBJ1-2	.	once	TGTGCCAGCAGCGCCCGGGGCGGGAAAGAAATATCCTATGGCTACACCTTC	CASSARGGKEISYGYTF
TRBV30	TRBJ1-6	TRBD1	.	TGTGCCTGGGGATCGGTGGACAGGGCTAATTCACCCCTCCACTTT	CAWGSVDRANSPLHF
TRBV4-3	TRBJ1-4	.	.	TGCGCCAGCAGCCAAGATTGGGGGGGCAGGTACCAAGAAAAACTGTTTTTT	CASSQDWGGRYQEKLFF
TRBV30	TRBJ1-3	TRBD1	once	TGTGCCTGGGGAAGACAGGGGGCCCCACTCACCATATATTTT	CAWGRQGAPLTIYF
TRBV23-1	TRBJ2-7	.	.	TGCGCCAGCAGTCAATCGAGGCCGGTCTACGAGCAGTACTTC	CASSQSRPVYEQYF
TRBV19	TRBJ1-5	TRBD1	.	TGTGCCAGTATGGGACAGGGAGTCGGTCAGCCCCAGCATTTT	CASMGQGVGQPQHF
TRBV9	TRBJ2-7	TRBD1	once	TGTGCCAGCAGCGCCGGGACAGGGTACGAGCAGTACTTC	CASSAGTGYEQYF
TRBV7-9	TRBJ2-7	.	.	TGTGCCAGCAGCTTAGGCCGACAAGTGGGGCAGTACTTC	CASSLGRQVGQYF
TRBV28	TRBJ2-6	TRBD1	.	TGTGCCAGCAGTCCGACAGGGGGCTCTGGGGCCAACGTCCTGACTTTC	CASSPTGGSGANVLTF
TRBV15	TRBJ2-3	.	few	TGTGCCACCAGCAGAGCTACAGGGATCCATGCGGCAGATACGCAGTATTTT	CATSRATGIHAADTQYF
TRBV18	TRBJ1-1	TRBD1	.	TGTGCCAGCTCACGAGGGACAGGGGGTCGGACTGAAGCTTTCTTT	CASSRGTGGRTEAFF
TRBV5-4	TRBJ2-3	TRBD2	.	TGTGCCAGCAGGAGTGGAAGCGGGGGGGAGGTAGATACGCAGTATTTT	CASRSGSGGEVDTQYF
TRBV5-1	TRBJ2-2	.	once	TGCGCCAGCAGCTTCAACATCGGTGGGGCTAGCGGGGAGCTGTTTTTT	CASSFNIGGASGELFF
TRBV28	TRBJ2-7	TRBD1	.	TGTGCCAGCAGTTTAGACAGGGCGACCTACGAGCAGTACTTC	CASSLDRATYEQYF
TRBV5-1	TRBJ2-1	.	.	TGCGCCAGCAGCCCTACTACAGGGAACTACAATGAGCAGTTCTTC	CASSPTTGNYNEQFF
TRBV11-2	TRBJ2-7	TRBD2	.	TGTGCCAGCAGCTTTGGGCTAGCGGGAGGGCGAAGGCGCGAGCAGTACTTC	CASSFGLAGGRRREQYF
TRBV19	TRBJ2-2	TRBD2	.	TGTGCCAGTTCTACTAAGCTGGGACTAGTAACCGGGGAGCTGTTTTTT	CASSTKLGLVTGELFF
TRBV7-2	TRBJ2-4	.	.	TGTGCCAGCAGCCCTCGGTCTAGCGTGGAAAACATTCAGTACTTC	CASSPRSSVENIQYF
TRBV30	TRBJ2-7	.	few	TGTGCCTGGAGTCGCCTAGCGCTGAGCTCCTACGAGCAGTACTTC	CAWSRLALSSYEQYF
TRBV6-6	TRBJ2-4	.	few	TGTGCCAGCAGCCCCCCCCACACCCCAGCCAAAAACATTCAGTACTTC	CASSPPHTPAKNIQYF
TRBV5-6	TRBJ2-1	.	.	TGTGCCAGCAGCTTGGGACTAGTTGGGTACAATGAGCAGTTCTTC	CASSLGLVGYNEQFF
TRBV21-1	TRBJ1-1	.	.	TGTGCCAGCAGCGCGGGACAGAGGACTGAAGCTTTCTTT	CASSAGQRTEAFF
TRBV7-2	TRBJ2-2	TRBD2	.	TGTGCCAGCAGCTCGACTAGCGGGATTGGCACCGGGGAGCTGTTTTTT	CASSSTSGIGTGELFF
TRBV20-1	TRBJ2-7	.	.	TGCAGTGCTACAGGATCCTACGAGCAGTACTTC	CSATGSYEQYF
TRBV6-5	TRBJ2-7	.	.	TGTGCCAGCAGTTACGCGGAGACCACCTACGAGCAGTACTTC	CASSYAETTYEQYF
TRBV9	TRBJ2-3	.	.	TGTGCCAGCAGCGGGGGAGTACCCGATACGCAGTATTTT	CASSGGVPDTQYF
TRBV11-1	TRBJ2-3	TRBD1	.	TGTGCCAGCAGCTCCCGACAGGGTGGCGCAGATACGCAGTATTTT	CASSSRQGGADTQYF
TRBV7-9	TRBJ1-2	.	.	TGTGCCAGCAGCTTCCCCGTCCCTGGCTACACCTTC	CASSFPVPGYTF
TRBV18	TRBJ1-1	.	.	TGTGCCAGCTCACCACTAGACTCCATGAACACTGAAGCTTTCTTT	CASSPLDSMNTEAFF